This record concerns one T cell receptor (beta chain) sequence. Data came from immunoSEQ multiplex PCR; TCRdb stores just in-frame clones and leaves some out. This table has 150,000 or so clones, around 93% appearing once. The entry originates in a study of control samples from healthy donors and cancer patients. This CDR3 contains 15 residues. J was trimmed by 7 bases and V by 0 bases; bases with no gene match: 5. CDR1 and CDR2 from the germline V gene are SGHRS and YFSETQ. The sample taken for sequencing was blood. The chain joins TRBV5-1 to TRBJ2-1, with 9 nucleotides matching TRBD2. This TCR came from a woman aged 55 to 70 in good health. The DNA of the CDR3 is TGCGCCAGCAGCTTGGTGGCGGGGGGGCAAAATGAGCAGTTCTTC. Amino acids: CASSLVAGGQNEQFF.